The 20 T cell receptor beta chains below all came from one sample that was sequenced in a study of read filtering for tumor transcriptome and immune sequencing. From 400 to 450 ng of RNA, a library with molecular barcoded alpha/delta and beta/gamma adaptors was made. MiXCR was run by TCRdb on the reads, yielding one entry per CDR3 protein. The table lists about 57,000 distinct CDR3 sequences, 20% to 25% of them singletons. The sample consisted of a population of CD138-negative cells sorted from bone marrow. Every receptor here comes from a donor at least 40 years old with multiple myeloma.

This clonotype occurred many times. This chain connects TRBV10-3 to TRBJ1-1; D might be TRBD1 (6 bases). Germline CDR1 ENHRY, CDR2 SYGVKD. V lost 5 bases, J lost 3 bases, and 13 bases lay in between. The CDR3 consists of 14 residues. The CDR3 DNA sequence: TGTGCCATCAGTCCCTCACAGGGTGACACTGAAGCTTTCTTT. Amino acids: CAISPSQGDTEAFF.

This clonotype appeared many times. CDR3 bases: TGTGCCAGCAGCTTAGCCTCTGGGGCCTTCTACAATGAGCAGTTCTTC. Amino acid sequence: CASSLASGAFYNEQFF. V usage is TRBV7-6 and J usage is TRBJ2-1, with D tentatively TRBD1 (5 bases). The V gene lost 0 bases and the J gene lost 3 bases, with 12 bases spanning the gap. The CDR3 runs 16 residues. Germline V gives CDR1 SGHVS, CDR2 FNYEAQ.

This clonotype occurred a few times. The genes are TRBV19 and TRBJ2-2; perhaps TRBD2 as D (6 bases). The germline CDR1 and CDR2 sequences are LNHDA and SQIVND (reference sequence). This CDR3 has 18 amino acids. Trimming took off 3 bases at V and 0 bases at J, with 17 bases between the two ends. For the CDR3, the DNA is TGTGCCAGTAGTATTTCGTTTGGTAGCGGTACGAACACCGGGGAGCTGTTTTTT. Its translation: CASSISFGSGTNTGELFF.

This clonotype has a count of ten or more. The rearrangement joins TRBV20-1 to TRBJ2-1; 8 nucleotides align to TRBD2. The ends lost 6 bases at V and 10 bases at J; junction bases unmatched: 17. CDR3 length equals 15 residues. CDR1 and CDR2 (germline): DFQATT, SNEGSKA (reference sequence). Written as DNA, the CDR3 is TGCAGTGCCCCCCCCGCGGGCGGGGGGTTTTGGGAGCAGTTCTTC. This codes for CSAPPAGGGFWEQFF.

This clonotype is labeled as medium-sized (0.01 to 0.1%). The chain combines TRBV9 with TRBJ2-1, with D maybe TRBD2 (6 bases). The CDR3 covers 14 residues. The ends were cut back, 4 bases at V and 6 bases at J, with 14 bases in the middle. Per the germline V gene, CDR1 is SGDLS and CDR2 is YYNGEE. The CDR3 DNA reads as TGTGCCAGCAGCCTAGCGTATCGAGGCAATGAGCAGTTCTTC. Translated: CASSLAYRGNEQFF.

This clonotype has a count of ten or more. The chain links TRBV29-1 to TRBJ2-1, with unresolved D. Germline values: CDR1 SQVTM, CDR2 ANQGSEA. This CDR3 is built from 13 residues. Trimming stripped 4 bases from V and 2 bases from J, with 9 bases between. CDR3 sequence: CSVVPPPYNEQFF. The CDR3 bases are TGCAGCGTTGTACCCCCTCCCTACAATGAGCAGTTCTTC.

This clonotype was seen many times. The gene calls are TRBV15 and TRBJ2-5; tentatively, D is TRBD1 or TRBD2 (5 bases each). The germline V gene encodes CDR1 LNHNV and CDR2 YYDKDF (reference sequence). The V end was cut by 0 bases, the J end by 5 bases, with 13 bases between. CDR3 size: 15 residues. The CDR3 DNA reads TGTGCCACCAGCAGAGACCGGGGCCTAGGGGAGACCCAGTACTTC. Translating gives CATSRDRGLGETQYF.

The rearrangement joins TRBV11-3 to TRBJ1-1; D is uncertain. This CDR3 comprises 14 residues. Germline V CDR1 and CDR2: SGHNT, YENEEA. Trimming took off 5 bases at V and 2 bases at J, with 12 bases between the two ends. CDR3 DNA sequence: TGTGCCAGCAGCCAGACGAGAGTAAACACTGAAGCTTTCTTT. Translated: CASSQTRVNTEAFF.

This clonotype was counted ten times or more. The J gene is TRBJ2-7, the V gene TRBV28; 7 bases align to TRBD2. Trimming removed 3 bases from V and 3 bases from J; junction bases left unmatched: 5. Germline V gene data show CDR1 as MDHEN and CDR2 as SYDVKM. The CDR3 totals 14 residues. The CDR3 DNA sequence: TGTGCCAGCAGTTTGCGGGAGACCCACTACGAGCAGTACTTC. Protein product: CASSLRETHYEQYF.

Turning to this clonotype: A read error is likely here: a far larger clone is one base away. The chain uses TRBV6-5 and TRBJ1-1; D perhaps matches TRBD1 (5 bases). From germline, CDR1 is MNHEY and CDR2 SVGAGI. This CDR3 is 14 amino acids long. The CDR3 here is CVSSYPGHNTEAFF. Written as DNA, the CDR3 is TGTGTCAGCAGTTACCCCGGACATAACACTGAAGCTTTCTTT.

This clonotype appeared many times. The gene calls are TRBV10-3 and TRBJ2-6; tentatively, D is TRBD1 (5 bases). Deletions cut 2 bases from V and 2 bases from J, with 7 bases between. CDR1 is ENHRY, CDR2 SYGVKD, per germline. The CDR3 has 15 amino acids. The CDR3 coding sequence is TGTGCCATCAGTGAGCAGGGCACTGGGGCCAACGTCCTGACTTTC. Protein: CAISEQGTGANVLTF.

This clonotype appeared many times. The rearrangement uses TRBV6-1 and TRBJ2-1; D gene unclear. CDR1 and CDR2 from the germline V gene are MNHNS and SASEGT. V lost 5 bases, J lost 0 bases, and 14 bases lay in between. This CDR3 contains 16 residues. This CDR3 reads CASSSIGFSSYNEQFF. CDR3 DNA sequence: TGTGCCAGCAGTTCAATAGGGTTCAGCTCCTACAATGAGCAGTTCTTC.

As for this clonotype: A much larger clone sits a single nucleotide away, making a read error possible. The conserved phenylalanine or tryptophan is not found at the CDR3 terminus, so this likely reflects a read error. V is TRBV19 and J is TRBJ2-1; no reliable D call. V gave up 10 bases and J gave up 11 bases, with 12 bases separating them. Germline CDR1 reads LNHDA; CDR2 reads SQIVND (reference sequence). CDR3 length: 10 residues. CDR3 nucleotides: TGTGCCACCCCGCCCGGGCAGCAGTTCGTC. Amino acids: CATPPGQQFV.

Details on this clonotype: A read error may be the cause here, since a much bigger clone is one base away. The rearrangement joins TRBV29-1 to TRBJ1-1, with 9 positions matching TRBD1. V gave up 3 bases and J gave up 7 bases; unmatched junction bases: 3. The germline V gene has CDR1 SQVTM and CDR2 ANQGSEA. The CDR3 extends over 12 amino acids. CDR3 coding DNA: TGCAGCGTTGAGGTGGACAGGGGTGAAGCTTTCTTT. Its protein is CSVEVDRGEAFF.

About this clonotype: This sequence may be a read error, since a much larger clone differs from it by one base. The chain employs TRBV29-1 and TRBJ2-5, with 8 nucleotides matching TRBD1. Losses at the gene ends were 4 bases for V and 5 bases for J; bases not matched to a gene: 3. Germline V CDR1 and CDR2: SQVTM, ANQGSEA. The CDR3 is 12 amino acids. The CDR3 here is CSVVQGAETQYF. CDR3 sequence (DNA): TGCAGCGTTGTCCAGGGGGCTGAGACCCAGTACTTC.

This clonotype was recorded at least ten times. The rearrangement uses TRBV27 and TRBJ1-2; 11 positions match TRBD1. With V trimmed by 5 bases and J by 4 bases, 6 bases remained unmatched. The germline V gene has CDR1 MNHEY and CDR2 SMNVEV (reference sequence). This CDR3 is 15 amino acids long. The CDR3 bases are TGTGCCAGCAGTAGGACAGGGGGCTCTATCTATGGCTACACCTTC. It is translated as CASSRTGGSIYGYTF.

This clonotype appeared many times. The chain uses TRBV9 and TRBJ2-5, with D unclear. The CDR3 is 15 residues long. CDR1 is SGDLS, CDR2 YYNGEE, per germline. V was cut by 0 bases and J by 4 bases, with 13 bases left in between. CDR3 nucleotide sequence: TGTGCCAGCAGCGTAGGGTCCCCCCCGGGAGAGACCCAGTACTTC. Translation: CASSVGSPPGETQYF.

Comment on this clonotype: It may be a read error: a sequence one base away is much more abundant. The genes are TRBV5-1 and TRBJ2-3; D tentatively fits TRBD1 or TRBD2 (5 bases each). The CDR3 totals 14 residues. The germline V and J ends were trimmed by 0 bases and 4 bases, with 9 bases remaining between them. Germline CDR1 SGHRS, CDR2 YFSETQ. For the CDR3, the DNA is TGCGCCAGCAGCTTGGTTCAGGGAGCAGATACGCAGTATTTT. Translating it yields CASSLVQGADTQYF.

In this sample, this clonotype turned up a few times. As DNA, the CDR3 is TGCGCCAGCAGCCAACATCATAGGACAGGGGTTGCTGAGACCCAGTACTTC. It codes for CASSQHHRTGVAETQYF. The genes are TRBV4-1 and TRBJ2-5, with 9 bases lining up with TRBD1. This CDR3 contains 17 residues. The V segment lost 2 bases and the J segment 5 bases; nucleotides outside the gene matches: 12. Germline CDR1 reads MGHRA; CDR2 reads YSYEKL.

V and J are TRBV3-1 and TRBJ2-5; the match to TRBD2 covers 9 bases. The CDR3 runs 15 residues. Germline CDR1 reads LGHDT; CDR2 reads YNNKEL (reference sequence). Trimming at V came to 1 base and at J to 5 bases, leaving 5 bases not matched to a gene. The CDR3 DNA follows: TGTGCCAGCAGCCAAGGATACGCGGGGGGGGAGACCCAGTACTTC. The encoded protein is CASSQGYAGGETQYF.